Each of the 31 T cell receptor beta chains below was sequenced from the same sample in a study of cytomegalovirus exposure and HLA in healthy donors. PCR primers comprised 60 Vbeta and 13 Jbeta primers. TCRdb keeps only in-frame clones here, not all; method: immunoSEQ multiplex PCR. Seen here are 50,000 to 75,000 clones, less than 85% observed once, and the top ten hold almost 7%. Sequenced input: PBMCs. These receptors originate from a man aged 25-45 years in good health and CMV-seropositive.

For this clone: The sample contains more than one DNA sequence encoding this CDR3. This CDR3 reads CASSYRGGYTF. As DNA, the CDR3 is TGTGCCAGCAGTTACAGGGGAGGATACACCTTC. The genes are TRBV6-5 and TRBJ1-2; TRBD1 is a possible D gene (5 bases). CDR3 length: 11 residues. Trimming left V 2 bases short and J 11 bases short, with 9 bases between. The germline V gene encodes CDR1 MNHEY and CDR2 SVGAGI.

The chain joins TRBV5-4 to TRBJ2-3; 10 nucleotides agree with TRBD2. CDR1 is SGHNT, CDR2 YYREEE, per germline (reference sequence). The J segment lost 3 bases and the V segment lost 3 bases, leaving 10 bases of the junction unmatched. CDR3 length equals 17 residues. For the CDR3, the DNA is TGTGCCAGCAGCTCCCTGACTAGCGGGTCCTATACAGATACGCAGTATTTT. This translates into CASSSLTSGSYTDTQYF.

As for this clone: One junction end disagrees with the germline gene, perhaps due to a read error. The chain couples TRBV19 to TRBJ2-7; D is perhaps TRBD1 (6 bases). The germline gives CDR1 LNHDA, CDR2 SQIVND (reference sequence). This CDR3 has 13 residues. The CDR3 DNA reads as TGTGCCAGTAGTACCCGGGACACTTACGCGCAGTACTTC. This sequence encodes CASSTRDTYAQYF.

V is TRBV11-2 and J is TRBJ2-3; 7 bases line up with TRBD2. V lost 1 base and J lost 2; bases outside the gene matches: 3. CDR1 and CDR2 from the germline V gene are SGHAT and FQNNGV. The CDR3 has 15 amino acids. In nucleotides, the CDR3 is TGTGCCAGCAGCTTAGTGGCGGGGGACACAGATACGCAGTATTTT. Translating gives CASSLVAGDTDTQYF.

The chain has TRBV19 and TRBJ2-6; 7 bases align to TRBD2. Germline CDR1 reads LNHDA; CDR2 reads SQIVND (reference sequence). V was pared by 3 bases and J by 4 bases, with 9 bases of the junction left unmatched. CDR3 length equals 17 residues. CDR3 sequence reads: CASSMQRDLRGANVLTF. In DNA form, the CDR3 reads TGTGCCAGTAGTATGCAGCGGGACCTGAGGGGGGCCAACGTCCTGACTTTC.

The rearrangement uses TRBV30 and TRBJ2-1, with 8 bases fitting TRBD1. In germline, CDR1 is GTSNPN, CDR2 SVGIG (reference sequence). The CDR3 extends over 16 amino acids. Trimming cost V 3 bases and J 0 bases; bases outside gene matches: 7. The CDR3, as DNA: TGTGCCTGGAGGATATGGACAGGGAGCTCCTACAATGAGCAGTTCTTC. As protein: CAWRIWTGSSYNEQFF.

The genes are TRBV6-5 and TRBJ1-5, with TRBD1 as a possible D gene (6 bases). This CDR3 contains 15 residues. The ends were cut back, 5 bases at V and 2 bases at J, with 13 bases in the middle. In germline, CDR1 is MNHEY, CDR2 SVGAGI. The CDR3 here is CASSRQAVGNQPQHF. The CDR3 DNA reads TGTGCCAGCAGTAGACAGGCGGTTGGCAATCAGCCCCAGCATTTT.

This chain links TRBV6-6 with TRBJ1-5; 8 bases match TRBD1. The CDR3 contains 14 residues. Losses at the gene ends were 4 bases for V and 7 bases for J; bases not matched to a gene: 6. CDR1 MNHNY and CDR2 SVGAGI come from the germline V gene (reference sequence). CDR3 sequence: CASSFRQGRQPQHF. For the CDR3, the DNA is TGTGCCAGCAGTTTCAGACAGGGGCGGCAGCCCCAGCATTTT.

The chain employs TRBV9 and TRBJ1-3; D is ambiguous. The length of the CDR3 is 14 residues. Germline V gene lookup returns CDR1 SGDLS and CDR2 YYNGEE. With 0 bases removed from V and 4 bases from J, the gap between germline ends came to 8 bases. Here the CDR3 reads CASSVVQSGNTIYF. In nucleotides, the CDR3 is TGTGCCAGCAGCGTAGTCCAGTCCGGAAACACCATATATTTT.

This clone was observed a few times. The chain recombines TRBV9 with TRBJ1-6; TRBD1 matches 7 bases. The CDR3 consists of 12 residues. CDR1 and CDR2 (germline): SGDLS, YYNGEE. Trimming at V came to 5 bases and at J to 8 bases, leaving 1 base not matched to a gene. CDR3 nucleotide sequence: TGTGCCAGCAGTACAGGGGATTCACCCCTCCACTTT. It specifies CASSTGDSPLHF. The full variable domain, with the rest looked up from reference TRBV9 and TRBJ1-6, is DSGVTQTPKHLITATGQRVTLRCSPRSGDLSVYWYQQSLDQGLQFLIQYYNGEERAKGNILERFSAQQFPDLHSELNLSSLELGDSALYFCASSTGDSPLHFGNGTRLTVT.

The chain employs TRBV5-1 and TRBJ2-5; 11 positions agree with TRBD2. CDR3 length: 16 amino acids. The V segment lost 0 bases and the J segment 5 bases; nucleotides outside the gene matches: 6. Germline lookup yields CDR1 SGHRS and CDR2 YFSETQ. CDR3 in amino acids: CASSLASTSGGETQYF. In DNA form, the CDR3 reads TGCGCCAGCAGCTTGGCCTCCACTAGCGGGGGTGAGACCCAGTACTTC.

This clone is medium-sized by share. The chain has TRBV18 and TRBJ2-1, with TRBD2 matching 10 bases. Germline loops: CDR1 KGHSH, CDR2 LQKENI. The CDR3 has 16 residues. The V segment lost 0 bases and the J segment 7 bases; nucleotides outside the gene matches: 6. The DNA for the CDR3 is TGTGCCAGCTCACCACCGTCTAGCGGGGGCGGGAATGAGCAGTTCTTC. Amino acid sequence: CASSPPSSGGGNEQFF.

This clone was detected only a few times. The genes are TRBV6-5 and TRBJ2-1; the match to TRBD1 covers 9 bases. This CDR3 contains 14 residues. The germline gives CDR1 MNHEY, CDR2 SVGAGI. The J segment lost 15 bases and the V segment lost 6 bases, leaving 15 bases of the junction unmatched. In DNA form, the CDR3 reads TGTGCCAGCAGCCGACAAGGGACAGGGAGTAGCTTGTTCTTC. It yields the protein CASSRQGTGSSLFF.

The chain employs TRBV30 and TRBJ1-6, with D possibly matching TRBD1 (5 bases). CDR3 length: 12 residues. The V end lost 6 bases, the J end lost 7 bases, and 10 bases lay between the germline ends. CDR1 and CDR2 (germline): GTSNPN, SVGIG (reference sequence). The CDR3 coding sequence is TGTGCCTGCGGACGGGGGAATTCACCCCTCCACTTT. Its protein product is CACGRGNSPLHF. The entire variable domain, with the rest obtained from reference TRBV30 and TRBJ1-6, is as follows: SQTIHQWPATLVQPVGSPLSLECTVEGTSNPNLYWYRQAAGRGLQLLFYSVGIGQISSEVPQNLSASRPQDRQFILSSKKLLLSDSGFYLCACGRGNSPLHFGNGTRLTVT.

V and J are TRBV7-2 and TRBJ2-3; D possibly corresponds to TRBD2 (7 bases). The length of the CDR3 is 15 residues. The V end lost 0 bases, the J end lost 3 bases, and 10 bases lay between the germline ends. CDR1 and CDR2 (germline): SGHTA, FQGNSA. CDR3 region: CASSLAGGPTDTQYF. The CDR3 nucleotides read TGTGCCAGCAGCTTAGCGGGGGGGCCGACAGATACGCAGTATTTT.

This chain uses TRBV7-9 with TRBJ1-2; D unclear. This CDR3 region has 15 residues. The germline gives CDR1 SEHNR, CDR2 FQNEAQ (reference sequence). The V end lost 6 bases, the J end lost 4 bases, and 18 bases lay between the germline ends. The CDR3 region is CASRTFRGSGYGYTF. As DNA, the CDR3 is TGTGCCAGCAGGACCTTCAGAGGTAGTGGCTATGGCTACACCTTC. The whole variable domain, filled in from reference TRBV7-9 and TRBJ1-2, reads DTGVSQNPRHKITKRGQNVTFRCDPISEHNRLYWYRQTLGQGPEFLTYFQNEAQLEKSRLLSDRFSAERPKGSFSTLEIQRTEQGDSAMYLCASRTFRGSGYGYTFGSGTRLTVV.

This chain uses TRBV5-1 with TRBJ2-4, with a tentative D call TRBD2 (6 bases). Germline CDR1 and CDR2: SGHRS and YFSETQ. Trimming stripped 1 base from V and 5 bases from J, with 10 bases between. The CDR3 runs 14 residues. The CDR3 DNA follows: TGCGCCAGCAGCTTGAGCGGGTCTGAAAACATTCAGTACTTC. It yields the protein CASSLSGSENIQYF.

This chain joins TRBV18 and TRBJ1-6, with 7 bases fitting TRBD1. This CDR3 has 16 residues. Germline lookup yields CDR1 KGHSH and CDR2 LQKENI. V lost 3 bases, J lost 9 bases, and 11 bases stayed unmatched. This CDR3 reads CASSPSNRGGSSPLHF. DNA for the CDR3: TGTGCCAGCTCACCCAGTAACAGGGGAGGAAGTTCACCCCTCCACTTT.

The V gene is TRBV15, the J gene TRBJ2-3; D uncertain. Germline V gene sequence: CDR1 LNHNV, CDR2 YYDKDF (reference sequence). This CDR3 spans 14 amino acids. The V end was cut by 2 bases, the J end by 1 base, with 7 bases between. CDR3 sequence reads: CATSRRRGTDTQYF. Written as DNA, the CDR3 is TGTGCCACCAGCAGAAGACGGGGCACAGATACGCAGTATTTT.

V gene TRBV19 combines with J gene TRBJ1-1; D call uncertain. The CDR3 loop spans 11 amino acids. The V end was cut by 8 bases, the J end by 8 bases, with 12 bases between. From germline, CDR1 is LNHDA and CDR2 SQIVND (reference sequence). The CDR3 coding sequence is TGTGCCAGTTCCTTAGCCGGAGAAGCTTTCTTT. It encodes CASSLAGEAFF.

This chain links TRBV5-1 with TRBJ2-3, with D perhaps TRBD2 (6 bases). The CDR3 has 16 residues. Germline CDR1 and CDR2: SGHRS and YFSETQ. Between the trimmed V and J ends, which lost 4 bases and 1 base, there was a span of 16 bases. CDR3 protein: CASSPGLDLGTDTQYF. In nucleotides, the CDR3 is TGCGCCAGCAGCCCGGGACTCGACTTAGGCACAGATACGCAGTATTTT.

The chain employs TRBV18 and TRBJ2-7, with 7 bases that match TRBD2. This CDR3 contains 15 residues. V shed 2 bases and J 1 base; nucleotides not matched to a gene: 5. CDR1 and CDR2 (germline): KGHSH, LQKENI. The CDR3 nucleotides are TGTGCCAGCTCACCAGGCCAGCGGGGATCCTACGAGCAGTACTTC. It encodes CASSPGQRGSYEQYF.

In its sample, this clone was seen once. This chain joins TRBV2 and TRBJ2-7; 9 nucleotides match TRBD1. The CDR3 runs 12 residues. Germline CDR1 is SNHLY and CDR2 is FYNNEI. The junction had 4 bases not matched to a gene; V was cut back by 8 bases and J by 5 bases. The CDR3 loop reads CASGDRVHEQYF. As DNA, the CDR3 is TGTGCCAGCGGGGACAGGGTTCACGAGCAGTACTTC.

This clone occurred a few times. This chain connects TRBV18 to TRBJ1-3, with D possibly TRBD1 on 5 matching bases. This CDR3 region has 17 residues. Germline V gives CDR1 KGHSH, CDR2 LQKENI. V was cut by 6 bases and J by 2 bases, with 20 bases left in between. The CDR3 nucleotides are TGTGCCAGCTCCCCTTCGGGGCCGGGAGGTACTGGAAACACCATATATTTT. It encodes CASSPSGPGGTGNTIYF.

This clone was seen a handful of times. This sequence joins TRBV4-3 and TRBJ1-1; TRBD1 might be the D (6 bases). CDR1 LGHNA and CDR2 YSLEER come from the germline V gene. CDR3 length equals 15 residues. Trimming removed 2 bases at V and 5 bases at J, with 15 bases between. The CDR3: CASSQRTTGLTEAFF. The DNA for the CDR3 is TGCGCCAGCAGCCAACGGACCACAGGGTTGACTGAAGCTTTCTTT.

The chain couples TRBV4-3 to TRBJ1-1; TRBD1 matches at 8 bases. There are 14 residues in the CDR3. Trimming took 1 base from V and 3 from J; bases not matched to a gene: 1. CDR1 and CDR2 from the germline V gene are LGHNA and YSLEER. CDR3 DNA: TGCGCCAGCAGCCAAGGACAGGGGCACACTGAAGCTTTCTTT. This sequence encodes CASSQGQGHTEAFF.

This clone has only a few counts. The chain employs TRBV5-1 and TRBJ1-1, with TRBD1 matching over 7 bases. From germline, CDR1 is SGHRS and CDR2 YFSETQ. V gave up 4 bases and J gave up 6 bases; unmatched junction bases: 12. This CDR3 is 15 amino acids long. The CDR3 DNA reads TGCGCCAGCAGCAGTGGAGGGGGCTCCCTCCCTGAAGCTTTCTTT. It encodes CASSSGGGSLPEAFF.

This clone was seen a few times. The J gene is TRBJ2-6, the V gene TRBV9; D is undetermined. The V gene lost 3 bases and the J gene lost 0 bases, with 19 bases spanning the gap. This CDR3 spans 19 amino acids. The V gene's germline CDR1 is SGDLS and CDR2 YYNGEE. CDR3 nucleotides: TGTGCCAGCAGCGCCGAGCTGGCCAGGCGACGCTCTGGGGCCAACGTCCTGACTTTC. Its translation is CASSAELARRRSGANVLTF.

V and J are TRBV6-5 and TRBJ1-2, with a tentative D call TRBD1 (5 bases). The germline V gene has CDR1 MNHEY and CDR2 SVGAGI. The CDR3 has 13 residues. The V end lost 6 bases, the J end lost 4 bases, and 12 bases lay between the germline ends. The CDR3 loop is CASRRDGSYGYTF. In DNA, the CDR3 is TGTGCCAGCAGGCGGGACGGATCCTATGGCTACACCTTC.

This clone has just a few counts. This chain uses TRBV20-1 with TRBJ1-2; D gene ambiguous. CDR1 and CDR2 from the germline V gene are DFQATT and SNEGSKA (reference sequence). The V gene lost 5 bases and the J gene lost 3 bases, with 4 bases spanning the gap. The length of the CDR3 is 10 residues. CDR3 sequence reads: CSAHDYGYTF. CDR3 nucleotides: TGCAGTGCTCATGACTATGGCTACACCTTC.

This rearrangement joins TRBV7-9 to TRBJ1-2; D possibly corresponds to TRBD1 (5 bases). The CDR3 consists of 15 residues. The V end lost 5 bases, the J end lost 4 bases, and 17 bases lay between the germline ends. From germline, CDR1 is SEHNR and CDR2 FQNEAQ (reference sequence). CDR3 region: CASSPGWGEGYGYTF. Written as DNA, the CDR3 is TGTGCCAGCAGCCCCGGATGGGGGGAAGGCTATGGCTACACCTTC. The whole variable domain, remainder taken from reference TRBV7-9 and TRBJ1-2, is DTGVSQNPRHKITKRGQNVTFRCDPISEHNRLYWYRQTLGQGPEFLTYFQNEAQLEKSRLLSDRFSAERPKGSFSTLEIQRTEQGDSAMYLCASSPGWGEGYGYTFGSGTRLTVV.